One sample yielded the 10 T cell receptor beta chains listed below, sequenced in a study of cytomegalovirus exposure and HLA in healthy donors. The PCR ran on 60 Vbeta and 13 Jbeta primers. TCRdb's table, derived via immunoSEQ multiplex PCR, lists solely in-frame clones and lacks some. This sample has roughly 140,000 clones, with about four fifths found just once. Sequenced sample: PBMCs. These receptors were obtained from a man aged 45-60 years in good health and CMV-seropositive.

This clone has just a few counts. V and J are TRBV30 and TRBJ2-5; D call uncertain. The CDR3 runs 11 residues. V lost 4 bases and J lost 2, with 5 bases in between. The germline V gene encodes CDR1 GTSNPN and CDR2 SVGIG (reference sequence). The CDR3 nucleotides read TGTGCCTGGACAGAACAAGAGACCCAGTACTTC. This gives the protein CAWTEQETQYF.

The chain is built from TRBV5-5 and TRBJ2-2; D gene unclear. This CDR3 region has 14 residues. Germline V gives CDR1 SGHKS, CDR2 YYEKEE (reference sequence). V lost 0 bases and J lost 5, with 8 bases in between. Here the CDR3 reads CASSLAVTTGELFF. The CDR3 DNA reads TGTGCCAGCAGCTTGGCCGTCACTACCGGGGAGCTGTTTTTT.

This clone has just a few counts. The V and J genes are TRBV18 and TRBJ2-2; D perhaps matches TRBD1 (5 bases). This CDR3 has 14 residues. Germline loops: CDR1 KGHSH, CDR2 LQKENI. V lost 1 base to trimming and J lost 5 bases, with 8 bases between them. The CDR3 region is CASSPQGMTGELFF. CDR3 sequence (DNA): TGTGCCAGCTCACCACAGGGGATGACCGGGGAGCTGTTTTTT. Using reference TRBV18 and TRBJ2-2 for the parts outside the CDR3, the full variable domain is NAGVMQNPRHLVRRRGQEARLRCSPMKGHSHVYWYRQLPEEGLKFMVYLQKENIIDESGMPKERFSAEFPKEGPSILRIQQVVRGDSAAYFCASSPQGMTGELFFGEGSRLTVL.

This chain joins TRBV29-1 and TRBJ2-5, with D possibly matching TRBD2 (5 bases). The CDR3 contains 13 residues. Trimming took off 2 bases at V and 5 bases at J, with 12 bases between the two ends. In germline, CDR1 is SQVTM, CDR2 ANQGSEA. The CDR3 here is CSVERRVEETQYF. For the CDR3, the DNA is TGCAGCGTTGAAAGGCGGGTCGAGGAGACCCAGTACTTC. Together with reference TRBV29-1 and TRBJ2-5, the CDR3 gives the full variable domain: SAVISQKPSRDICQRGTSLTIQCQVDSQVTMMFWYRQQPGQSLTLIATANQGSEATYESGFVIDKFPISRPNLTFSTLTVSNMSPEDSSIYLCSVERRVEETQYFGPGTRLLVL.

The J gene is TRBJ2-5, the V gene TRBV5-1, with D tentatively TRBD1 (5 bases). The CDR3 runs to 13 residues. Trimming took off 0 bases at V and 9 bases at J, with 12 bases between the two ends. CDR1 is SGHRS, CDR2 YFSETQ, per germline. CDR3 amino acids: CASSLEQGGAQYF. In DNA, the CDR3 is TGCGCCAGCAGCTTGGAGCAGGGTGGCGCCCAGTACTTC.

The rearrangement uses TRBV10-3 and TRBJ2-2; TRBD1 matches at 8 bases. V was pared by 6 bases and J by 1 base, with 4 bases of the junction left unmatched. Looked up from germline, CDR1 is ENHRY and CDR2 is SYGVKD. The CDR3 spans 15 residues. The CDR3 DNA is TGTGCCATCAGCGGGGACAGGAAGAACACCGGGGAGCTGTTTTTT. Translated, it gives CAISGDRKNTGELFF.

The V gene is TRBV20-1, the J gene TRBJ2-7; 7 bases are a match to TRBD1. Germline CDR1 and CDR2: DFQATT and SNEGSKA (reference sequence). With V trimmed by 6 bases and J by 7 bases, 6 bases remained unmatched. CDR3 length: 11 amino acids. CDR3 nucleotide sequence: TGCAGTGCCGCGAACAGGGGTGAGCAGTACTTC. Protein product: CSAANRGEQYF.

This chain connects TRBV5-8 to TRBJ2-3; a weak D match, TRBD2 (6 bases). Trimming took 6 bases from V and 7 from J, leaving 27 bases between them. This CDR3 has 17 amino acids. The germline V gene encodes CDR1 SGHTS and CDR2 YDEGEE. The CDR3 bases are TGTGCCAGCAACACGGGACTCTCTTTTGCTGCCCGCCATACGCAGTATTTT. Its protein product is CASNTGLSFAARHTQYF.

The chain has TRBV5-4 and TRBJ2-3; D ambiguous. Germline V gives CDR1 SGHNT, CDR2 YYREEE (reference sequence). The V end lost 1 base, the J end lost 0 bases, and 3 bases lay between the germline ends. The CDR3 runs 13 residues. The CDR3 sequence is CASSLLSTDTQYF. Written as DNA, the CDR3 is TGTGCCAGCAGCTTGTTAAGCACAGATACGCAGTATTTT.

This chain uses TRBV10-1 with TRBJ1-3, with D maybe TRBD1 (5 bases). Trimming stripped 4 bases from V and 0 bases from J, with 7 bases between. Germline loops: CDR1 WNHNN, CDR2 SYGVQD (reference sequence). CDR3 length: 14 residues. The CDR3 spells CASSATVSGNTIYF. The CDR3 DNA follows: TGCGCCAGCAGTGCGACAGTCTCTGGAAACACCATATATTTT.